This T cell receptor (beta chain) was sequenced for a study of T cell repertoires in cytomegalovirus infection. Study details: The public TCR beta signatures pointed to both CMV infection and matching HLA type.

The CDR3 sequence is 14 residues long. Germline loops: CDR1 PRHDT, CDR2 FYEKMQ (reference sequence). V was trimmed by 2 bases and J by 5 bases, leaving 12 bases between them. This clonotype was counted many times. As yet, its antigen is unknown. TCRdb ran MiXCR on the reads and lists one entry per CDR3 protein. This table holds under 130,000 distinct CDR3 sequences, around 45% found once. This receptor was obtained from a human donor in good health (CMV status not recorded). Some clones in this sample may be carry-over from other donors' samples. This sequence joins TRBV13 and TRBJ1-1, with D possibly matching TRBD1 (5 bases). The sequenced sample was CD8+ T cells from cultured PBMCs, obtained from culture after CMV antigen stimulation. The CDR3 protein is CASSLNTEGTEAFF. The CDR3, as DNA: TGTGCCAGCAGCTTAAATACGGAGGGGACTGAAGCTTTCTTT.